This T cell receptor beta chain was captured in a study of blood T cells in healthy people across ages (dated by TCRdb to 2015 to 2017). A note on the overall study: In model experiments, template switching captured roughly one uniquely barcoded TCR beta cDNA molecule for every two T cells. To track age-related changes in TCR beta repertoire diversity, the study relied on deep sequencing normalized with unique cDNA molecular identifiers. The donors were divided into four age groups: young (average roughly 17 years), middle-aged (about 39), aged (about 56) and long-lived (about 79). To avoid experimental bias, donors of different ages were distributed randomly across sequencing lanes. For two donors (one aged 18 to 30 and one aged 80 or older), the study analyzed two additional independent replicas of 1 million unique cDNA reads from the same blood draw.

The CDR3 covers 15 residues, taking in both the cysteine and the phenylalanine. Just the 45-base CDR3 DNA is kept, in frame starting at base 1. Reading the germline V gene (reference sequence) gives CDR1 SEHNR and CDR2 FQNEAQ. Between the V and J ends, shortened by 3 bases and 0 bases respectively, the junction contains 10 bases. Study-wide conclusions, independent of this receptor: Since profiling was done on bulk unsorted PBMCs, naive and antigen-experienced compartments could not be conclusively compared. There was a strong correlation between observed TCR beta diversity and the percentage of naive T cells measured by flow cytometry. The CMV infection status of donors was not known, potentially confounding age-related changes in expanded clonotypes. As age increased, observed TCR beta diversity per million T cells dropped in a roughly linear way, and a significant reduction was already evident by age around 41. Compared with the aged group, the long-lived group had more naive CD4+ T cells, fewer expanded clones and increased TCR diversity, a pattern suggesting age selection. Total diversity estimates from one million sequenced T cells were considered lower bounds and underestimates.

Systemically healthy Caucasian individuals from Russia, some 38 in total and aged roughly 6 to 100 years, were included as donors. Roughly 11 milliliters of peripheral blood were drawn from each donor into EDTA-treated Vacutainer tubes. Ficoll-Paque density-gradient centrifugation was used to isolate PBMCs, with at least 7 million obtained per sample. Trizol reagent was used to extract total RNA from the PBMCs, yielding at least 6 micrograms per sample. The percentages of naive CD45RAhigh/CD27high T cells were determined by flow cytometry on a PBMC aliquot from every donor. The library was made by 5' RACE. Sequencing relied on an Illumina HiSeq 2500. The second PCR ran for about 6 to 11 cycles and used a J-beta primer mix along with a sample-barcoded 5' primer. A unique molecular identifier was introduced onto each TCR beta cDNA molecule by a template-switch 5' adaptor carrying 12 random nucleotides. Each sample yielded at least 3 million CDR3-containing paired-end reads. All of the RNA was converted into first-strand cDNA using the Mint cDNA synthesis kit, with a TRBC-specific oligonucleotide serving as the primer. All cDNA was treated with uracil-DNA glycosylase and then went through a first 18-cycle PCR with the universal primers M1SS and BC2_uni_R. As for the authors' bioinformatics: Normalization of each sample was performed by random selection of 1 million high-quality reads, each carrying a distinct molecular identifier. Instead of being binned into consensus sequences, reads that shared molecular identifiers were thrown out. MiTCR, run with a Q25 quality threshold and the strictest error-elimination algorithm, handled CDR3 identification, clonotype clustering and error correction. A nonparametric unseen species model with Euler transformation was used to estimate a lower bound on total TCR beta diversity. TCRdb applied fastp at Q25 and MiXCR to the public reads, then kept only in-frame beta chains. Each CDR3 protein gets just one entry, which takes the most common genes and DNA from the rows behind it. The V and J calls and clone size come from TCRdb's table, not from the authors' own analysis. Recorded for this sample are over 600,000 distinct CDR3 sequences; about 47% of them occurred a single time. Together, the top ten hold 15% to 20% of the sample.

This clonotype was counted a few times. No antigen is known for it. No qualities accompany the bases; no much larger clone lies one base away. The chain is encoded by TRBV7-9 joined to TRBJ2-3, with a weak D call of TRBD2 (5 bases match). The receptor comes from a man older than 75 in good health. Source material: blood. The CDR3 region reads CASSLVGISTDTQYF. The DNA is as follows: TGTGCCAGCAGCTTGGTCGGGATCAGCACAGATACGCAGTATTTT.